Listed here are 15 T cell receptor beta chains from one sample, sequenced in a study of chemoradiotherapy in HPV16-positive cancers. Method: immunoSEQ multiplex PCR; TCRdb's copy keeps in-frame clones and lacks some. The sample includes 17,000 or so clones, roughly nine tenths of them seen just once. Sample: blood, taken from a patient who underwent chemoradiotherapy. Receptors were obtained from a human donor with HPV-associated anogenital cancer.

V usage is TRBV11-2 and J usage is TRBJ1-5; D gene uncertain. V lost 5 bases and J 3 bases, leaving 8 bases between the germline ends. Germline V gene lookup returns CDR1 SGHAT and CDR2 FQNNGV. The length of the CDR3 is 13 residues. In nucleotides, the CDR3 is TGTGCCAGCAGCCTAAGATCCAATCAGCCCCAGCATTTT. Its translation: CASSLRSNQPQHF.

The chain is built from TRBV7-2 and TRBJ1-5; D not resolved. In germline, CDR1 is SGHTA, CDR2 FQGNSA. The CDR3 has 11 residues. The V and J ends lost 2 bases and 4 bases respectively, with 0 bases between them. The CDR3 DNA reads as TGTGCCAGCAGCTTAAATCAGCCCCAGCATTTT. It specifies CASSLNQPQHF.

J is TRBJ1-1 and V is TRBV18, with TRBD1 as a possible D gene (5 bases). V lost 0 bases, J lost 1 base, and 9 bases lay in between. The germline V gene encodes CDR1 KGHSH and CDR2 LQKENI. This CDR3 has 15 amino acids. The CDR3 DNA reads as TGTGCCAGCTCACCACCGGGACGGCAGAACACTGAAGCTTTCTTT. This gives the protein CASSPPGRQNTEAFF.

The chain combines TRBV7-9 with TRBJ2-7, with 13 bases identical to TRBD2. Unmatched junction bases numbered 4, after V lost 6 bases and J lost 5 bases. This CDR3 has 14 residues. The germline V gene encodes CDR1 SEHNR and CDR2 FQNEAQ (reference sequence). CDR3 sequence (DNA): TGTGCCAGCAGTCGGACTAGCGGGGGCCACGAGCAGTACTTC. This encodes CASSRTSGGHEQYF.

The rearrangement links TRBV4-3 to TRBJ2-6; D possibly matches TRBD1 or TRBD2 (5 bases each). Germline values: CDR1 LGHNA, CDR2 YSLEER. Trimming removed 0 bases from V and 0 bases from J, with 12 bases in between. The CDR3 spans 18 residues. This CDR3 is CASSQDSGTGSGANVLTF. The CDR3, as DNA: TGCGCCAGCAGCCAAGATTCGGGAACAGGCTCTGGGGCCAACGTCCTGACTTTC.

The chain combines TRBV18 with TRBJ1-5; no definite D call. This CDR3 is built from 14 residues. Trimming removed 6 bases from V and 1 base from J, with 10 bases in between. In germline, CDR1 is KGHSH, CDR2 LQKENI. In nucleotides, the CDR3 is TGTGCCAGCTCCCGGGGTGGAAGCAATCAGCCCCAGCATTTT. Translated: CASSRGGSNQPQHF.

This sequence joins TRBV4-3 and TRBJ2-3; weak D call: TRBD2 (6 bases). Trimming pared 1 base from V and 2 bases from J, leaving 13 bases between. Germline CDR1 and CDR2: LGHNA and YSLEER. The CDR3 runs 16 residues. The CDR3 bases are TGCGCCAGCAGCCAAGTATCAGCGGGCGACACAGATACGCAGTATTTT. This encodes CASSQVSAGDTDTQYF.

This clone has a handful of counts. The chain combines TRBV7-8 with TRBJ1-2; TRBD1 might be the D (6 bases). The germline gives CDR1 SGHVS, CDR2 FQNEAQ. V lost 7 bases and J lost 2, with 17 bases in between. The CDR3 has 15 residues. Here the CDR3 DNA reads TGTGCCAGCACTCCTTTGGCAGGGGCCAACTATGGCTACACCTTC. Translated: CASTPLAGANYGYTF.

The V and J genes are TRBV7-2 and TRBJ2-3; TRBD1 agrees at 8 bases. V was clipped by 3 bases and J by 2 bases; unmatched bases: 4. The V gene's germline CDR1 is SGHTA and CDR2 FQGNSA. The CDR3 contains 15 residues. Written as DNA, the CDR3 is TGTGCCAGCAGCTTGCTGGGACAGGACACAGATACGCAGTATTTT. This encodes CASSLLGQDTDTQYF.

This chain uses TRBV6-6 with TRBJ1-5; D is undetermined. The V end lost 5 bases, the J end lost 8 bases, and 13 bases lay between the germline ends. This CDR3 contains 13 residues. In germline, CDR1 is MNHNY, CDR2 SVGAGI (reference sequence). In DNA form, the CDR3 reads TGTGCCAGCAGTGCTCGGGGATCAGAGCCCCAGCATTTT. Translation: CASSARGSEPQHF.

The rearrangement uses TRBV6-5 and TRBJ2-3, with TRBD2 matching 10 bases. Per the germline V gene, CDR1 is MNHEY and CDR2 is SVGAGI. V shed 4 bases and J 4 bases; nucleotides not matched to a gene: 8. The CDR3 covers 16 residues. The CDR3 nucleotides are TGTGCCAGCAGTTTCAGGAGCGGGGGGGCGGCAGATACGCAGTATTTT. The encoded protein is CASSFRSGGAADTQYF.

This clone was counted a few times. The genes are TRBV19 and TRBJ2-6, with 7 bases fitting TRBD1. Germline trimming cut 3 bases from V and 0 bases from J; bases unmatched to any gene: 2. The germline V gene encodes CDR1 LNHDA and CDR2 SQIVND (reference sequence). The CDR3 extends over 16 amino acids. This CDR3 reads CASSIAGGSGANVLTF. The CDR3, as DNA: TGTGCCAGTAGTATTGCAGGGGGCTCTGGGGCCAACGTCCTGACTTTC.

Details on this clone: One junction end disagrees with the germline gene, perhaps due to a read error. This rearrangement joins TRBV30 to TRBJ1-6; no reliable D call. Germline values: CDR1 GTSNPN, CDR2 SVGIG (reference sequence). This CDR3 is 11 amino acids long. Written as DNA, the CDR3 is TGTGCCTGGAGGAGGCGATCACTCCTCCACTTT. Translating gives CAWRRRSLLHF.

J is TRBJ1-1 and V is TRBV11-2; 11 bases align to TRBD1. With 5 bases clipped from V and 4 bases from J, the junction kept 3 bases outside the gene matches. The CDR3 length is 14 residues. CDR1 SGHAT and CDR2 FQNNGV come from the germline V gene. The CDR3 sequence is CASSTGTGGTEAFF. CDR3 nucleotides: TGTGCCAGCAGCACCGGGACAGGGGGCACTGAAGCTTTCTTT.

The V gene is TRBV6-6, the J gene TRBJ2-3; no reliable D call. Trimming removed 4 bases from V and 0 bases from J, with 14 bases in between. Germline loops: CDR1 MNHNY, CDR2 SVGAGI (reference sequence). The CDR3 sequence is 16 residues long. The CDR3 region has the DNA TGTGCCAGCAGTTCTAACCCCCATACTAGCACAGATACGCAGTATTTT. Translated: CASSSNPHTSTDTQYF.